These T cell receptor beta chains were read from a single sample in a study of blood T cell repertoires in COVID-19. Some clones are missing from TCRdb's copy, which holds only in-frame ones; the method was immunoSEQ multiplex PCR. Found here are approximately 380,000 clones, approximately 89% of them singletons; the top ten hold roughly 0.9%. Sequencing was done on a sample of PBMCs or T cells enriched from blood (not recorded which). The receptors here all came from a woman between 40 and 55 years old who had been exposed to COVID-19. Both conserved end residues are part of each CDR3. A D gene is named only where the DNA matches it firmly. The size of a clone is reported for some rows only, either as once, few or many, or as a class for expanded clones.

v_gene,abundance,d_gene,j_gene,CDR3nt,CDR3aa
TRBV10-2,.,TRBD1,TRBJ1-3,TGCGCCAGCAGTGAAGGACAGGGAAACGTAAACACCATATATTTT,CASSEGQGNVNTIYF
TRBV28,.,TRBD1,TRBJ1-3,TGTGCCTCCCAGGGGGGCGCGGGAGGAAACACCATATATTTT,CASQGGAGGNTIYF
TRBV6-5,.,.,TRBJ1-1,TGTGCCAGTGGGATAGGAGGGGACACTGAAGCTTTCTTT,CASGIGGDTEAFF
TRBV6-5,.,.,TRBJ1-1,TGTGCCAGCAGTTACTCGAGGGTGGGCACTGAAGCTTTCTTT,CASSYSRVGTEAFF
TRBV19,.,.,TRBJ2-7,TGTGCCAGTAGTATAAGGACACGAACCTACGAGCAGTACTTC,CASSIRTRTYEQYF
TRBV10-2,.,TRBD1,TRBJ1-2,TGCGCCAGCAGTGTTCTCGCAGGGGGCGCCTATGGCTACACCTTC,CASSVLAGGAYGYTF
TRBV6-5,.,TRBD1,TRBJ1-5,TGTGCCAGCAGTACTGGACAGGGGAGGACTCAGCCCCAGCATTTT,CASSTGQGRTQPQHF
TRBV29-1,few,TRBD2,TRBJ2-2,TGCAGCGTTAGTCGGGGGGAGGCCGGGGAGCTGTTTTTT,CSVSRGEAGELFF
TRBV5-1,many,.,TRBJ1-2,TGCGCCAGCAGCCCGACTCAGGGGAGGGATGGCTACACCTTC,CASSPTQGRDGYTF
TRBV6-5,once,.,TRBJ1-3,TGTGCCAGCAGACGACGGGATGGAAACACCATATATTTT,CASRRRDGNTIYF
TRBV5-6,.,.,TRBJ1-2,TGTGCCAGCAGCTTGGCAAACAGGGTGACTAACTATGGCTACACCTTC,CASSLANRVTNYGYTF
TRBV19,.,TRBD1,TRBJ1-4,TGTGCCAGTGAGGGACAGGGAGAACGGAAACTGTTTTTT,CASEGQGERKLFF
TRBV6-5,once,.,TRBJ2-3,TGTGCCAGCAGAGACCCGACTAGGGGCACAGATACGCAGTATTTT,CASRDPTRGTDTQYF
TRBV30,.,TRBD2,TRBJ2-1,TGTGCCTGCTCGGGGACTAGCGACTTGAGCTCCTACAATGAGCAGTTCTTC,CACSGTSDLSSYNEQFF
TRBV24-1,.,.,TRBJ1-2,TGTGCCACCAGTCCAGGAAACTATGGCTACACCTTC,CATSPGNYGYTF
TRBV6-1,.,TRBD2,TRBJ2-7,TGTGCCAGCAGTGAGGCGGGACTAGCCTACGAGCAGTACTTC,CASSEAGLAYEQYF
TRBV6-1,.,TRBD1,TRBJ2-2,TGTGCCAGCAGTGATCAGGACAGGGTTAACACCGGGGAGCTGTTTTTT,CASSDQDRVNTGELFF